Each of the 9 T cell receptor beta chains below was sequenced from the same sample in a study of T-cell memory formation after mild COVID-19. TCRdb reprocessed the 5' RACE reads via MiXCR and lists one record per CDR3 protein. The data contain approximately 500,000 distinct CDR3 sequences, 20% to 30% of them singletons. Sequencing input: PBMCs or a T cell subset sorted from them (not recorded which). Every receptor here comes from an adult woman who had mild COVID-19 (a few samples of this study predate the infection). Cell type and time point are not known.

J is TRBJ2-5 and V is TRBV27; 7 bases match TRBD2. J lost 4 bases, V lost 5 bases, and 10 bases had no gene match. CDR1 is MNHEY and CDR2 is SMNVEV in the germline V gene (reference sequence). CDR3 size: 15 residues. CDR3 DNA sequence: TGTGCCAGCAGTCTATACCTAGCGGCCCCAGAGACCCAGTACTTC. Protein sequence: CASSLYLAAPETQYF.

The V and J genes are TRBV6-5 and TRBJ1-2, with D maybe TRBD1 (6 bases). With 1 base removed from V and 6 bases from J, the gap between germline ends came to 12 bases. The CDR3 consists of 14 residues. Germline V gene lookup returns CDR1 MNHEY and CDR2 SVGAGI. CDR3 protein: CASSYFRGSDGYTF. DNA of the CDR3: TGTGCCAGCAGTTACTTTAGGGGGTCGGATGGCTACACCTTC.

The genes are TRBV7-3 and TRBJ2-2, with D tentatively TRBD2 (5 bases). Germline V gives CDR1 SGHTA, CDR2 FQGTGA. V was cut by 3 bases and J by 4 bases, with 9 bases left in between. The CDR3 covers 14 residues. The CDR3 sequence is CASSFSEGTGELFF. As DNA, the CDR3 is TGTGCCAGCAGCTTCTCTGAGGGCACCGGGGAGCTGTTTTTT.

This clonotype was counted ten times or more. V and J are TRBV4-3 and TRBJ2-6, with D uncertain. CDR3 length equals 15 residues. From germline, CDR1 is LGHNA and CDR2 YSLEER. V shed 5 bases and J shed 1 base, with 9 bases lying between them. The CDR3 loop is CASSSHTSGANVLTF. The CDR3 DNA reads TGCGCCAGCAGCTCCCACACATCTGGGGCCAACGTCCTGACTTTC.

The chain is built from TRBV24-1 and TRBJ2-5, with 14 bases that match TRBD2. Germline values: CDR1 KGHDR, CDR2 SFDVKD. After removal of 4 bases from V and 5 bases from J, the junction contained 2 bases not matched to a gene. The CDR3 totals 15 residues. The CDR3 DNA reads as TGTGCCACCAGTGAGGGGACTAGCGGGAGTGAGACCCAGTACTTC. It yields the protein CATSEGTSGSETQYF.

The chain uses TRBV6-5 and TRBJ2-1; D is possibly TRBD2 (5 bases). Trimming took 1 base from V and 8 from J, leaving 6 bases between them. CDR3 length equals 12 residues. The V gene's germline CDR1 is MNHEY and CDR2 SVGAGI. CDR3 in amino acids: CASSYFGDEQFF. CDR3 sequence (DNA): TGTGCCAGCAGTTACTTCGGGGATGAGCAGTTCTTC.

Points on this clonotype: The junction departs from the called germline gene at one end, perhaps through a read error. This chain uses TRBV2 with TRBJ2-5; D might be TRBD1 (5 bases). Germline CDR1 is SNHLY and CDR2 is FYNNEI. The CDR3 has 14 residues. CDR3 sequence: CASSERAQAQPRDF. The CDR3 DNA sequence: TGTGCCAGCAGCGAACGGGCACAGGCCCAACCCAGGGACTTC.

This clonotype was picked up many times. The chain recombines TRBV7-2 with TRBJ2-5; weak D call: TRBD1 (6 bases). Germline V CDR1 and CDR2: SGHTA, FQGNSA. The CDR3 totals 15 residues. V lost 3 bases and J 6 bases, leaving 17 bases between the germline ends. The CDR3 loop reads CASSLYHRETKTQYF. CDR3 nucleotide sequence: TGTGCCAGCAGCTTGTATCACAGGGAGACGAAGACCCAGTACTTC.

This clonotype was picked up many times. This rearrangement joins TRBV20-1 to TRBJ2-1, with a weak D call TRBD2 (5 bases). CDR3 length: 15 amino acids. The ends were cut back, 0 bases at V and 2 bases at J, with 11 bases in the middle. The germline CDR1 and CDR2 sequences are DFQATT and SNEGSKA (reference sequence). CDR3 in DNA: TGCAGTGCTAGAGATCAGCGGAACCCCTACAATGAGCAGTTCTTC. Translation gives CSARDQRNPYNEQFF.